This T cell receptor (beta chain) was retrieved from a study of graft-versus-host responses after intestinal transplantation. Remarks on this clone: Its antigen remains unidentified.

The germline CDR1 and CDR2 sequences are GTSNPN and SVGIG (reference sequence). V was clipped by 1 base and J by 2 bases, with 11 bases between them. This CDR3 is 14 amino acids long. Generated by immunoSEQ multiplex PCR, the TCRdb table keeps only in-frame clones and is missing some. The sample contains about 120,000 clones, about 93% of which appear only once. This sequence was found in a human donor who received an intestinal transplant. Specimen: unstimulated CD4+ T cells sorted from spleen or lymph node cells, collected before intestinal transplant. The gene calls are TRBV30 and TRBJ2-5; no firm D call. CDR3 DNA sequence: TGTGCCTGGAGTGGGGGTCACCTTCAAGAGACCCAGTACTTC. Translating gives CAWSGGHLQETQYF.